This T cell receptor (beta chain) comes out of a study of T cells expressing NK-cell markers. General observations from the study: Dominant NKG2C+ clonotypes made up roughly 1.0-8% of CD8+ T cells in 5 or 6 donors.

It was by 5'RACE template switching with UMIs that TCR beta cDNA was made. Reanalyzing the 5' RACE reads, TCRdb keeps one entry per CDR3 protein, without DNA. The table for this sample gives around 140,000 distinct CDR3 sequences. As regards this clonotype: What it binds is unknown.

The sequence derives from a man aged 18 to 35 in good health. The sequencing sample was made of blood T cells: a sorted CD56 or NKG2C T cell subset, CD4+ or CD8+ T cells, or bulk PBMC T cells (not recorded which).

The CDR3 sequence is CSVEAVDSGRQRETQYF. The genes are TRBV29-1 and TRBJ2-5; TCRdb lists TRBD2, though no DNA is available to test this call. The CDR3 has 17 amino acids. The germline CDR1 and CDR2 sequences are SQVTM and ANQGSEA.